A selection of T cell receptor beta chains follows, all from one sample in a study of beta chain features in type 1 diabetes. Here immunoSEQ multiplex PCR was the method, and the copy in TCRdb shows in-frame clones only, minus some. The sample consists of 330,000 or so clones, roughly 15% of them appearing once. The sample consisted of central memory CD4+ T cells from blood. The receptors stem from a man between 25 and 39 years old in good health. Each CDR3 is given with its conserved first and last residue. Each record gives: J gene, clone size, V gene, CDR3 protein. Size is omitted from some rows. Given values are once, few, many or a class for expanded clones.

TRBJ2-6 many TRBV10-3 CAISDAGTGANVLTF
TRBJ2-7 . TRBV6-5 CASALLYEQYF
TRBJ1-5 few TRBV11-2 CASSSGVSNQPQHF
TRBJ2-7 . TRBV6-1 CASSRNAEQYF
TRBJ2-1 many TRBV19 CASSRVRDEQFF
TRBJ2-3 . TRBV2 CASRGRGVGTDTQYF
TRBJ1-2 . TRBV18 CASSQDRTNYGYTF
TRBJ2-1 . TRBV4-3 CASSQRWDRDYNEQFF
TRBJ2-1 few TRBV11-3 CASSFPGQARGNEQFF
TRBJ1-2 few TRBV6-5 CASSFSSASGGYTF
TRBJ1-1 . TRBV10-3 CAISTGSHGNTEAFF
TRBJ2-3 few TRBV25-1 CASSARQKADTQYF
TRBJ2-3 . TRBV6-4 CASSAIGIRVLSTDTQYF
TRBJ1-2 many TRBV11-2 CASSLSGRSYGYTF
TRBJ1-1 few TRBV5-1 CASSLVGLGTTEAFF
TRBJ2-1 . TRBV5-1 CASGRASYNEQFF
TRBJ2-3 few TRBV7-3 CASSSQGPDTQYF